The rows below give T cell receptor beta chains drawn from one sample of a study of cytomegalovirus exposure and HLA in healthy donors. Profiling relied on immunoSEQ multiplex PCR, and the TCRdb table lists in-frame clones only, not all of them. This table holds 45,000 to 70,000 clones. The sample taken for sequencing was PBMCs. The receptor set was obtained from a woman aged 45-59 years in good health and CMV-seropositive. CDR3s include the opening cysteine and the closing phenylalanine or tryptophan. D genes are given only for firm matches.

v_call: TRBV30; d_call: TRBD1; j_call: TRBJ2-7; cdr3_nt: TGTGCCTGGTCACAGGGGGCAGACTACGAGCAGTACTTC; cdr3_aa: CAWSQGADYEQYF
v_call: TRBV9; d_call: TRBD1; j_call: TRBJ2-5; cdr3_nt: TGTGCCAGCAGCGACCCAGGACAGGGGACAGAGACCCAGTACTTC; cdr3_aa: CASSDPGQGTETQYF
v_call: TRBV19; d_call: -; j_call: TRBJ1-2; cdr3_nt: TGTGCCAGTACCAAGGGACTGAATGCTAACTATGGCTACACCTTC; cdr3_aa: CASTKGLNANYGYTF
v_call: TRBV28; d_call: -; j_call: TRBJ2-2; cdr3_nt: TGTGCCAGCAGTCCCCACAGCGGGCCGAACACCGGGGAGCTGTTTTTT; cdr3_aa: CASSPHSGPNTGELFF
v_call: TRBV18; d_call: -; j_call: TRBJ2-2; cdr3_nt: TGTGCCAGCTCCCATCGGACTGCCGCCGCGGGCGGGGAGCTGTTTTTT; cdr3_aa: CASSHRTAAAGGELFF
v_call: TRBV6-1; d_call: TRBD2; j_call: TRBJ2-7; cdr3_nt: TGTGCCAGCAGTGAAACCTACGGGGGGGCGTACGAGCAGTACTTC; cdr3_aa: CASSETYGGAYEQYF
v_call: TRBV5-1; d_call: TRBD1; j_call: TRBJ1-4; cdr3_nt: TGCGCCAGCAGCTTCGGGACAGTGAATGAAAAACTGTTTTTT; cdr3_aa: CASSFGTVNEKLFF
v_call: TRBV13; d_call: -; j_call: TRBJ1-1; cdr3_nt: TGTGCTTCCAGGCAGGGAGGAGGATGGTTCCCTCAGAACACTGAAGCTTTCTTT; cdr3_aa: CASRQGGGWFPQNTEAFF
v_call: TRBV15; d_call: TRBD2; j_call: TRBJ2-1; cdr3_nt: TGTGCCACCAGCAGAGATCCCCTACTAGCGGGCGACTACAATGAGCAGTTCTTC; cdr3_aa: CATSRDPLLAGDYNEQFF
v_call: TRBV30; d_call: TRBD1; j_call: TRBJ2-7; cdr3_nt: TGTGCCGGGAGTGTAGGGGTAGGGGGCGACTACGAGCAGTACTTC; cdr3_aa: CAGSVGVGGDYEQYF
v_call: TRBV27; d_call: TRBD1; j_call: TRBJ2-7; cdr3_nt: TGTGCCAGCAGTTTCGTTCCCCCGGACAGGGGATCCTACGAGCAGTACTTC; cdr3_aa: CASSFVPPDRGSYEQYF
v_call: TRBV28; d_call: -; j_call: TRBJ1-5; cdr3_nt: TGTGCCAGCAGTTTAAGGAGGGTCGTAAGCAATCAGCCCCAGCATTTT; cdr3_aa: CASSLRRVVSNQPQHF
v_call: TRBV27; d_call: -; j_call: TRBJ1-4; cdr3_nt: TGTGCCAGCAGTTTACCCGGGATCACAGCCCCAACTAATGAAAAACTGTTTTTT; cdr3_aa: CASSLPGITAPTNEKLFF
v_call: TRBV19; d_call: TRBD1; j_call: TRBJ2-7; cdr3_nt: TGTGCCACCTCCCGGGACAGAGGAGGAGAGCAGTACTTC; cdr3_aa: CATSRDRGGEQYF
v_call: TRBV6-4; d_call: -; j_call: TRBJ2-7; cdr3_nt: TGTGCCAGCAGTGAGAGCGGGTCCTACGAGCAGTACTTC; cdr3_aa: CASSESGSYEQYF
v_call: TRBV5-1; d_call: TRBD2; j_call: TRBJ2-3; cdr3_nt: TGCGCCAGCAGCCCTAGCGGGGATCCCACAGATACGCAGTATTTT; cdr3_aa: CASSPSGDPTDTQYF
v_call: TRBV5-1; d_call: TRBD2; j_call: TRBJ2-1; cdr3_nt: TGCGCCAGCAGCCACGATAGCGGGACTAACAATGAGCAGTTCTTC; cdr3_aa: CASSHDSGTNNEQFF
v_call: TRBV28; d_call: TRBD2; j_call: TRBJ2-1; cdr3_nt: TGTGCCAGCAGTTTGAGCGGGAGCTACAATGAGCAGTTCTTC; cdr3_aa: CASSLSGSYNEQFF
v_call: TRBV7-3; d_call: -; j_call: TRBJ2-3; cdr3_nt: TGTGCCAGCAGTAGAGCTTTAGCGGACACAGATACGCAGTATTTT; cdr3_aa: CASSRALADTDTQYF
v_call: TRBV19; d_call: -; j_call: TRBJ1-2; cdr3_nt: TGTGCCAGTAGGAGTCACTCCCCAGGGGTGGACTATGGCTACACCTTC; cdr3_aa: CASRSHSPGVDYGYTF
v_call: TRBV30; d_call: TRBD1; j_call: TRBJ1-5; cdr3_nt: TGTGCCTGGAGGGGACAGGAGCAATCTCCCCAGCATTTT; cdr3_aa: CAWRGQEQSPQHF
v_call: TRBV5-1; d_call: TRBD1; j_call: TRBJ2-1; cdr3_nt: TGCGCCAGCAGCTCTTACAGGGGCCTCTACGAGCAGTTCTTC; cdr3_aa: CASSSYRGLYEQFF
v_call: TRBV11-2; d_call: -; j_call: TRBJ2-7; cdr3_nt: TGTGCCAGCAGCTTAATCCAGGGGGGTCCCTACGAGCAGTACTTC; cdr3_aa: CASSLIQGGPYEQYF
v_call: TRBV5-1; d_call: TRBD2; j_call: TRBJ2-1; cdr3_nt: TGCGCCAGCAGCTTGGTAGGGCTAGCGGACTACAATGAGCAGTTCTTC; cdr3_aa: CASSLVGLADYNEQFF
v_call: TRBV29-1; d_call: TRBD1; j_call: TRBJ1-1; cdr3_nt: TGCAGCGTTGTAAGGGACAGCCCTGAAGCTTTCTTT; cdr3_aa: CSVVRDSPEAFF
v_call: TRBV4-1; d_call: TRBD2; j_call: TRBJ2-3; cdr3_nt: TGCGCCAGCAGCCAAGACTGGACTAGCGGGACCAGGGATACGCAGTATTTT; cdr3_aa: CASSQDWTSGTRDTQYF
v_call: TRBV5-1; d_call: TRBD2; j_call: TRBJ2-1; cdr3_nt: TGCGCCAGCGGACCTTTAGCGGGAGGGCCGGGTGAGCAGTTCTTC; cdr3_aa: CASGPLAGGPGEQFF
v_call: TRBV6-6; d_call: -; j_call: TRBJ2-2; cdr3_nt: TGTGCCAGCAGGCCTATTACTGAGAACACCGGGGAGCTGTTTTTT; cdr3_aa: CASRPITENTGELFF
v_call: TRBV10-1; d_call: -; j_call: TRBJ2-3; cdr3_nt: TGCGCCAGCAGCGAAGGCAGCGTTAGCACAGATACGCAGTATTTT; cdr3_aa: CASSEGSVSTDTQYF
v_call: TRBV5-6; d_call: TRBD1; j_call: TRBJ2-7; cdr3_nt: TGTGCCAGCAGCCGGGACAGGGTTTCCTACGAGCAGTACTTC; cdr3_aa: CASSRDRVSYEQYF
v_call: TRBV6-1; d_call: TRBD1; j_call: TRBJ1-1; cdr3_nt: TGTGCCAGCACCATAGTGACAGGGCAGGGGACTGAAGCTTTCTTT; cdr3_aa: CASTIVTGQGTEAFF
v_call: TRBV15; d_call: TRBD1; j_call: TRBJ2-4; cdr3_nt: TGTGCCACCAGCAGAACAGGGGATGGCAAAAACATTCAGTACTTC; cdr3_aa: CATSRTGDGKNIQYF
v_call: TRBV4-1; d_call: -; j_call: TRBJ2-5; cdr3_nt: TGCGCCAGCAGCCAACTCGGACTCCATCAAGAGACCCAGTACTTC; cdr3_aa: CASSQLGLHQETQYF
v_call: TRBV6-5; d_call: TRBD2; j_call: TRBJ2-7; cdr3_nt: TGTGCCAGCAGTTACACTCCGGGACTAGCGGATTACGAGCAGTACTTC; cdr3_aa: CASSYTPGLADYEQYF
v_call: TRBV11-2; d_call: TRBD2; j_call: TRBJ2-2; cdr3_nt: TGTGCCAGCAGCTCCCTAGCGGGAGGGCACAGGGAGCTGTTTTTT; cdr3_aa: CASSSLAGGHRELFF
v_call: TRBV6-1; d_call: -; j_call: TRBJ1-2; cdr3_nt: TGTGCCGGCGAAACTACAGGGAGAGGCTACACCTTC; cdr3_aa: CAGETTGRGYTF
v_call: TRBV5-1; d_call: TRBD2; j_call: TRBJ2-1; cdr3_nt: TGCGCCAGCAGCTTAAGACTAGCCAATGAGCAGTTCTTC; cdr3_aa: CASSLRLANEQFF
v_call: TRBV6-9; d_call: -; j_call: TRBJ1-5; cdr3_nt: TGTGCCAGCAGTTATGGGACACCAGATCAGCCCCAGCATTTT; cdr3_aa: CASSYGTPDQPQHF
v_call: TRBV2; d_call: -; j_call: TRBJ2-2; cdr3_nt: TGTGCCAGCAGACCCAGGAACACCGGGGAGCTGTTTTTT; cdr3_aa: CASRPRNTGELFF
v_call: TRBV4-1; d_call: -; j_call: TRBJ1-6; cdr3_nt: TGCGCCAGCAGCCAAGATTCTGGCAGGGGAAATTCACCCCTCCACTTT; cdr3_aa: CASSQDSGRGNSPLHF
v_call: TRBV27; d_call: -; j_call: TRBJ1-2; cdr3_nt: TGTGCCAGCAGTTTATCCCCCAGGTCGGGCTACACCTTC; cdr3_aa: CASSLSPRSGYTF
v_call: TRBV19; d_call: TRBD2; j_call: TRBJ2-1; cdr3_nt: TGTGCCAGTACCCGGGGAGGCGGGGGGCCTCGAGGCAATGAGCAGTTCTTC; cdr3_aa: CASTRGGGGPRGNEQFF